What follows are 8 T cell receptor beta chains derived from one specimen sequenced in a study of blood T cell repertoires in COVID-19. The protocol was immunoSEQ multiplex PCR, while the TCRdb copy is restricted to in-frame clones and leaves out a portion. The table lists approximately 97,000 clones, approximately 84% of them singletons. Sequencing was done on a sample of peripheral blood. These receptors originate from a human donor in a cohort sampled during active COVID-19.

The J gene is TRBJ1-3, the V gene TRBV7-8; D unresolved. The germline V and J ends were trimmed by 5 bases and 0 bases, with 20 bases remaining between them. The CDR3 contains 18 residues. The germline CDR1 and CDR2 sequences are SGHVS and FQNEAQ. CDR3 nucleotides: TGTGCCAGCAGCATCCGTGGAGGCGGGGTTCCCTCTGGAAACACCATATATTTT. It is translated as CASSIRGGGVPSGNTIYF.

The CDR3 region is CASSTGTSGGTEQFF. CDR3 sequence (DNA): TGTGCCAGCAGCACCGGGACTAGCGGGGGTACTGAGCAGTTCTTC. The chain employs TRBV6-2 or TRBV6-3 and TRBJ2-1; 14 bases are shared with TRBD2. The V gene's germline CDR1 is MNHEY and CDR2 SVGEGT. The trim removed 6 bases at V and 9 bases at J, leaving 7 bases unmatched. This CDR3 has 15 amino acids.

The CDR3 loop is CAIRTREDTEAFF. The CDR3 bases are TGTGCCATCAGGACCAGGGAGGACACTGAAGCTTTCTTT. The chain has TRBV10-3 and TRBJ1-1; weak D call: TRBD1 (5 bases). Germline CDR1 reads ENHRY; CDR2 reads SYGVKD. This CDR3 comprises 13 residues. Trimming stripped 6 bases from V and 3 bases from J, with 11 bases between.

This clone was picked up a small number of times. The genes are TRBV14 and TRBJ1-3, with TRBD1 matching over 7 bases. Germline V gene sequence: CDR1 SGHDN, CDR2 FVKESK. There are 16 residues in the CDR3. V was clipped by 3 bases and J by 2 bases; unmatched bases: 7. The CDR3 loop reads CASSQGRQGAGNTIYF. For the CDR3, the DNA is TGTGCCAGCAGCCAGGGAAGACAGGGAGCTGGAAACACCATATATTTT. The variable domain in full, with the rest retrieved from reference TRBV14 and TRBJ1-3, is EAGVTQFPSHSVIEKGQTVTLRCDPISGHDNLYWYRRVMGKEIKFLLHFVKESKQDESGMPNNRFLAERTGGTYSTLKVQPAELEDSGVYFCASSQGRQGAGNTIYFGEGSWLTVV.

The chain uses TRBV6-2 or TRBV6-3 and TRBJ1-5; 7 bases align to TRBD1. The trim removed 5 bases at V and 0 bases at J, leaving 7 bases unmatched. In germline, CDR1 is MNHEY, CDR2 SVGEGT. The CDR3 is 16 residues long. This chain's CDR3 is CASSPLRGPSNQPQHF. The CDR3 nucleotides read TGTGCCAGCAGTCCCCTGAGGGGGCCTAGCAATCAGCCCCAGCATTTT.

This clone was seen a few times. V is TRBV24-1 and J is TRBJ1-1, with TRBD1 matching 7 bases. The CDR3 spans 13 residues. The junction had 5 bases not matched to a gene; V was cut back by 7 bases and J by 4 bases. The V gene's germline CDR1 is KGHDR and CDR2 SFDVKD. The CDR3 DNA is TGTGCCACCAGCACAGGGGACGGCACTGAAGCTTTCTTT. This sequence encodes CATSTGDGTEAFF.

The V call is TRBV3-1 (or the pseudogene TRBV3-2), the J call TRBJ2-5; TRBD1 matches 7 bases. With V trimmed by 4 bases and J by 3 bases, 5 bases remained unmatched. The CDR3 contains 14 residues. Germline CDR1 is LGHDT and CDR2 is YNNKEL (reference sequence). The CDR3 is CASSPRQGKETQYF. The DNA of the CDR3 is TGTGCCAGCAGCCCCCGACAGGGAAAAGAGACCCAGTACTTC.

The chain combines TRBV7-2 with TRBJ2-5, with D perhaps matching TRBD2 (6 bases). This CDR3 is built from 14 residues. V dropped 5 bases and J dropped 5 bases, with 15 bases sitting between them. In germline, CDR1 is SGHTA, CDR2 FQGNSA. CDR3 region: CASSTAGLGETQYF. The CDR3 DNA is TGTGCCAGCAGCACAGCGGGCCTGGGGGAGACCCAGTACTTC.